One T cell receptor (beta chain) is described in this entry. Its antigen is still unknown. Genomic DNA of every subset was divided equally among multiple immunoSEQ plates. Data came from immunoSEQ multiplex PCR; TCRdb stores just in-frame clones and leaves some out. The sample lists hundreds of thousands of clones, more than 70% occurring once. This record belongs to a study of shared clonotypes between healthy human individuals. About the research overall: CD4 naive cells filled three plates per donor, CD4 memory three, CD8 naive two and CD8 memory one.

Study-wide findings and caveats: Larger richness was generally estimated for naive than memory subsets.

The CDR3 is made up of 13 amino acids. Germline-derived CDR1 and CDR2 are SEHNR and FQNEAQ (reference sequence). The V gene lost 5 bases and the J gene lost 4 bases, with 11 bases spanning the gap. The sample consisted of memory CD4+ T cells sorted from blood. Subset noted: CD45RA-negative fraction. This TCR was recovered from a woman aged 30 to 39 in good health. The V and J genes are TRBV7-9 and TRBJ1-2; unclear D gene. CDR3 amino acids: CASSLSSLYGYTF. The CDR3 bases are TGTGCCAGCAGCCTCTCCTCTCTCTATGGCTACACCTTC. Supplemented by reference TRBV7-9 and TRBJ1-2, the full variable domain reads DTGVSQNPRHKITKRGQNVTFRCDPISEHNRLYWYRQTLGQGPEFLTYFQNEAQLEKSRLLSDRFSAERPKGSFSTLEIQRTEQGDSAMYLCASSLSSLYGYTFGSGTRLTVV.